This is a list of T cell receptor beta chains from one sample in a study of blood T cell repertoires in COVID-19. The assay was immunoSEQ multiplex PCR, and TCRdb's table has in-frame clones only and misses some. The sample lists roughly 250,000 clones, 85% to 90% seen once, with 0.87% in the top ten. Sequencing used PBMCs or T cells enriched from blood (not recorded which). These receptors all come from a man over 45 who had been exposed to COVID-19. Both conserved end residues are trimmed from each CDR3. Fields, in order: J gene, V gene, CDR3 protein.

TRBJ2-1 TRBV28 ASSLPGLAVYNEQF
TRBJ1-2 TRBV3-1/TRBV3-2 ASSHQGAYGYT
TRBJ2-3 TRBV7-2 ASSSPADTQY
TRBJ1-4 TRBV6-5 ASIPTGGSAFRLF
TRBJ1-1 TRBV6-5 ASYQQFEAF
TRBJ2-7 TRBV28 ASSLYRRGEQY
TRBJ2-1 TRBV2 ASGRRFNEQF
TRBJ2-1 TRBV28 ATSGTATYNEQF
TRBJ1-6 TRBV30 AWSGQAKNSPLH
TRBJ2-2 TRBV18 ASSPATVNTGELF